This T cell receptor (beta chain) was recovered during a study of blood T cell repertoires in COVID-19. Overall study context: Researchers got acute and convalescent COVID-19 samples from the United States, Italy and Spain.

V shed 5 bases, J shed 11 bases, and the junction held 8 bases outside the gene matches. CDR1 and CDR2 from the germline V gene are SGHTA and FQGNSA. The length of the CDR3 is 12 residues. This clone was picked up a small number of times. This table comes from immunoSEQ multiplex PCR, and its TCRdb copy is limited to in-frame clones, with some not included. The top ten hold approximately 4.3% of the sample, which has over 100,000 clones, about nine tenths seen once. The chain combines TRBV7-2 with TRBJ1-1; 7 nucleotides agree with TRBD1. Sequenced: peripheral blood. The clonotype originates from a man aged 40-49 years with acute or convalescent COVID-19. In nucleotides, the CDR3 is TGTGCCAGCAGCCCAGAGGGGGCTCTGGCTTTCTTT. This encodes CASSPEGALAFF.